Given below is one T cell receptor (beta chain) in context. Its antigen remains undetermined. No base quality information exists; no much larger clone differs at one position. The source of the sample is a study of blood T cell repertoires in COVID-19 (dated by TCRdb to 2018 to 2021). For the wider study: Samples from collaborators originated in the United States, Italy and Spain and spanned both the acute and convalescent phases of COVID-19. The material from the prospective study consisted of cDNA or gDNA derived from T cells, B-cell-depleted T cells, or PBMCs. The dataset comprised deeply sampled blood TCRbeta repertoires from subjects exposed to, actively infected with, or recovered from COVID-19. The repertoires were made available in a free public database intended to serve as a resource for research on the immune response to SARS-CoV-2. Samples were obtained from the ongoing ImmuneRACE study (first 160 participants) and from approximately 1,200 subjects provided by 6 global collaborators. Nearly every sample came with metadata listing a de-identified subject ID, COVID-19 status, age in years and sex. HLA class I and class II types, where available, came from metadata supplied by the sample provider rather than from assay-based typing. Study-level results and caveats: The amount of clinical and demographic metadata varied by source and participant and was provided uncurated.

The CDR3 runs 15 amino acids, cysteine and phenylalanine included. The CDR3 DNA has 45 bases and is translated from base 1. V has 2 bases trimmed and J has 5 bases trimmed; junction bases matching no gene number 4. Looking up the germline V gene yields CDR1 MNHEY and CDR2 SVGEGT. The collaborating institutions used their own protocols to collect whole blood in K2EDTA tubes. For TCRbeta analysis, collaborators shipped samples as frozen whole blood, isolated PBMCs, or DNA extracted from either of those sample types. TCRbeta CDR3 regions were amplified from genomic DNA by means of the immunoSEQ Assay, a bias-controlled multiplex PCR. The paper's processing steps were these. The number of nucleated cells in each sample was estimated by amplification of reference gene primers within the assay. Sequence reads were collapsed and filtered to measure the absolute abundance of every unique TCRbeta CDR3 rearrangement. For each sample, productive Simpson clonality was calculated by taking the square root of Simpson's diversity index across productive rearrangements. The source is immuneACCESS, and TCRdb retained only in-frame sequences with V and J called. Part of the clones is not carried over; for the studies checked, unresolved V genes explain less than half of this, and the remainder is unexplained. That table supplies the V and J calls and clone size; D and trimming were determined from the DNA. The sample profile shows around 50,000 clones; roughly 83% of them were found once. Of the sample, roughly 55% falls within the top ten clones.

The sequencing input was peripheral blood. The clonotype comes from a man aged 70-80 years with acute or convalescent COVID-19. The rearranged chain carries TRBV6-2 or TRBV6-3 and TRBJ1-4; 8 junctional bases match TRBD1. The base sequence is TGTGCCAGCAGTTACGCGGACAGGGACAATGAAAAACTGTTTTTT. Its product reads: CASSYADRDNEKLFF.